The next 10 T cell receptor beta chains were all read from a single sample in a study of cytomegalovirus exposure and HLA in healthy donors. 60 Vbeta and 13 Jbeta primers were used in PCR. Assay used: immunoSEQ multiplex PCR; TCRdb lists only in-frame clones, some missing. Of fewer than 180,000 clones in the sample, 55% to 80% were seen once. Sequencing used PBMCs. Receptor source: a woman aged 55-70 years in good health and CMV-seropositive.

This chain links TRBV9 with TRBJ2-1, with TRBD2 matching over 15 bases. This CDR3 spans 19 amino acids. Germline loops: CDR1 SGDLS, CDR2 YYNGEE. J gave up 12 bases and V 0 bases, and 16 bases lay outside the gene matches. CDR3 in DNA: TGTGCCAGCAGCGTAGGTTCTCAAACCGGGACTAGCGGGAGGTCCGGGCAGTTCTTC. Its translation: CASSVGSQTGTSGRSGQFF.

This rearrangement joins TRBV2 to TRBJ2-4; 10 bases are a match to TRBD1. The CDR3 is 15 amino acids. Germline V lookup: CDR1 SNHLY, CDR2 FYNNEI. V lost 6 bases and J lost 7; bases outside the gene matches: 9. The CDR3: CASRRDRGWVNIQYF. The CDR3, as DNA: TGTGCCAGCAGGAGGGACAGGGGATGGGTTAACATTCAGTACTTC.

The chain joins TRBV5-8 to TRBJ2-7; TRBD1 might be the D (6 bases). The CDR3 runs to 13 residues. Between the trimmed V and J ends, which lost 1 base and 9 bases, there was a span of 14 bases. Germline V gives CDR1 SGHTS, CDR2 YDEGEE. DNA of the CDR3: TGTGCCAGCAGCTTGCGGGACATAAGTAGGCAGTACTTC. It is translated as CASSLRDISRQYF.

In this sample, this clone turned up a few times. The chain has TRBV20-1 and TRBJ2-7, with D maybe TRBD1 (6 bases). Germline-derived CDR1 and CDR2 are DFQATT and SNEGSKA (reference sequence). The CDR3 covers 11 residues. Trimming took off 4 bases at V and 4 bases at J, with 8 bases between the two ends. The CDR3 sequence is CSATRGYEQYF. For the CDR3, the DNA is TGCAGTGCTACCAGGGGTTACGAGCAGTACTTC.

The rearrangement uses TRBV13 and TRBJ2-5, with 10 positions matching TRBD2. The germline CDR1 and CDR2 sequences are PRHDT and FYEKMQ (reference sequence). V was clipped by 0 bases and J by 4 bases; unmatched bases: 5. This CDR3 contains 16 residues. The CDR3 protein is CASSLGSSGSRETQYF. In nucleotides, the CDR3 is TGTGCCAGCAGCTTAGGTTCTAGCGGGAGTAGAGAGACCCAGTACTTC.

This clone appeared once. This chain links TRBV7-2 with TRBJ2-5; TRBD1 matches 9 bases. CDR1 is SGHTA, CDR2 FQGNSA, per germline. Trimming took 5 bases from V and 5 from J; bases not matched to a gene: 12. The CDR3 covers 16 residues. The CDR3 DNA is TGTGCCAGCAGCCCCGCACCGGGACAGGGTTGGGAGACCCAGTACTTC. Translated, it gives CASSPAPGQGWETQYF.

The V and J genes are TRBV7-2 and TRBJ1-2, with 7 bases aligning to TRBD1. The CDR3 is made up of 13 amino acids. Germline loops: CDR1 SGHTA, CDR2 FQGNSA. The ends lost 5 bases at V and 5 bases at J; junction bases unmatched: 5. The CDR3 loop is CASSPSTGYGYTF. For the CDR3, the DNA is TGTGCCAGCAGCCCCTCGACAGGGTATGGCTACACCTTC.

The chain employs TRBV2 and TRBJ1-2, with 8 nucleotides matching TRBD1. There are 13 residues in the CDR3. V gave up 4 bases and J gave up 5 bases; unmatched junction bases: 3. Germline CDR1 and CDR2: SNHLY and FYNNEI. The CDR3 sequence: CASSVGQEYGYTF. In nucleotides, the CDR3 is TGTGCCAGCAGTGTGGGACAGGAGTATGGCTACACCTTC.

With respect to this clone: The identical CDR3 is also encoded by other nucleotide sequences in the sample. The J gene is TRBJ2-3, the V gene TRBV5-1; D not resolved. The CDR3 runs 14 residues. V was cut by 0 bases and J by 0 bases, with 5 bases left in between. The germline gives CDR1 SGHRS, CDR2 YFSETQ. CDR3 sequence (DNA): TGCGCCAGCAGCTTGGCGGAGAGCACAGATACGCAGTATTTT. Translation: CASSLAESTDTQYF.

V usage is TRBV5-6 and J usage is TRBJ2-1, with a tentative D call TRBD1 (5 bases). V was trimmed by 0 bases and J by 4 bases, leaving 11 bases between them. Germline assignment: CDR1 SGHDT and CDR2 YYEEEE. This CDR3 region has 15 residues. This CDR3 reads CASSLAATGYNEQFF. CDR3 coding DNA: TGTGCCAGCAGCTTGGCCGCTACAGGTTACAATGAGCAGTTCTTC.